This is a list of T cell receptor beta chains from one sample in a study of cytomegalovirus exposure and HLA in healthy donors. Using immunoSEQ multiplex PCR, the repertoire was profiled, and TCRdb retains in-frame clones only, with some absent. The sample contains around 170,000 clones, over 70% of which appear only once. Sequenced input: PBMCs. The receptors come from a middle-aged man in good health and CMV-seronegative. Each CDR3 is given with its conserved first and last residue. D genes are given only for firm matches. Clone size is shown for a subset of rows, as once, few, many or a class of expanded clone.

.,TRBV7-9,TRBJ2-3,TRBD1,TGTGCCAGCAGCAGGGGACAGGGCAGCCGAAGCACAGATACGCAGTATTTT,CASSRGQGSRSTDTQYF
.,TRBV4-3,TRBJ2-1,.,TGCGCCAGCAGCCAAGAGGGGCAGGCCTACAATGAGCAGTTCTTC,CASSQEGQAYNEQFF
.,TRBV6-1,TRBJ1-3,TRBD1,TGTGCCAGCAGTGTCGCGGCCGGGACAGTATTAAACACCATATATTTT,CASSVAAGTVLNTIYF
.,TRBV7-9,TRBJ1-2,TRBD1,TGTTCCAGCAGCTTGTTTCTGGACAGGGAGGAGCACACCTTC,CSSSLFLDREEHTF
.,TRBV7-2,TRBJ1-3,.,TGTGCCAGCAGCTTAGGTCTCTCTGGAAACACCATATATTTT,CASSLGLSGNTIYF
.,TRBV5-1,TRBJ2-5,.,TGCGCCAGCAGCTTCGCTCGGGACAACCAAGAGACCCAGTACTTC,CASSFARDNQETQYF
few,TRBV5-1,TRBJ2-1,TRBD1,TGCGCCAGCAGCCGAGGGGGCCTCAAAACCTACAATGAGCAGTTCTTC,CASSRGGLKTYNEQFF
.,TRBV29-1,TRBJ2-3,TRBD2,TGCAGCGTTGAAGATGCGCCCGGGACTAGGAATGAAGATACGCAGTATTTT,CSVEDAPGTRNEDTQYF
.,TRBV21-1,TRBJ1-2,.,TGTGCCAGCAGCAAAGTCGGGTGTAACTATGGCTACACCTTC,CASSKVGCNYGYTF
.,TRBV9,TRBJ2-1,.,TGTGCCAGCATGAGGCAGAAAATTGGCAATGAGCAGTTCTTC,CASMRQKIGNEQFF